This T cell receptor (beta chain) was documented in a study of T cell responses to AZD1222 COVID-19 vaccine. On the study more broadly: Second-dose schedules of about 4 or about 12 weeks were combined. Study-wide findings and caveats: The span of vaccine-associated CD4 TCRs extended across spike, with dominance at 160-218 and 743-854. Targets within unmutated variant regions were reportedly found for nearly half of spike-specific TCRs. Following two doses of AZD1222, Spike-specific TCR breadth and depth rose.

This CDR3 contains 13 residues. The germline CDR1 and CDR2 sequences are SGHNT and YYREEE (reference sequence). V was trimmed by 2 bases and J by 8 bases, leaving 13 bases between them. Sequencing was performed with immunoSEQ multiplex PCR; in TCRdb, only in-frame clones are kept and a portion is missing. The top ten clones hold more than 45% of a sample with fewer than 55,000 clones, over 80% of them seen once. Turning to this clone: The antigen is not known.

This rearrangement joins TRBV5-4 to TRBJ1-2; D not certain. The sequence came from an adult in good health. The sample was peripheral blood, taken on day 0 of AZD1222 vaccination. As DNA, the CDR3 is TGTGCCAGCAGCTTATCACGGTCAGAGGGCTACACCTTC. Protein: CASSLSRSEGYTF.